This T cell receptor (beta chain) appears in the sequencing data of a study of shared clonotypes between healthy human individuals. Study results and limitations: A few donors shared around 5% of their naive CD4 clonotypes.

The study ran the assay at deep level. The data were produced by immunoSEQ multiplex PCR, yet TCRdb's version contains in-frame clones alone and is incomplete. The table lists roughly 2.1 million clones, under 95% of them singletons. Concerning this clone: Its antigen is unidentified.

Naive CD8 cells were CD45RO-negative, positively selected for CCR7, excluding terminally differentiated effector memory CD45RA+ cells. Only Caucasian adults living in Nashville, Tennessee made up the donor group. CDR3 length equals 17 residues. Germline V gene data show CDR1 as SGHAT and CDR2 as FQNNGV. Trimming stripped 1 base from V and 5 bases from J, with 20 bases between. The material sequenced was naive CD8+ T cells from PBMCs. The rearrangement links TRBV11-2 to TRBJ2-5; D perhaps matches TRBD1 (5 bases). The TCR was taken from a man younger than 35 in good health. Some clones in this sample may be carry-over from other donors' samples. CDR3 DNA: TGTGCCAGCAGCTTAGTACCAGGGCAGTCGAGCAGGGAGACCCAGTACTTC. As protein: CASSLVPGQSSRETQYF.